This T cell receptor (beta chain) was found in a study of OX40 agonist ivuxolimab in advanced cancers. The overall study: Ivuxolimab, which is an agonistic anti-OX40 (CD134) antibody, was administered to the patients. Dosing consisted of intravenous ivuxolimab at 0.01 to 10 mg/kg every 2 weeks. Findings of the study overall: Both blood CD4+ and CD8+ T cells showed clonal growth by week 6 at 0.1 to 3.0 mg/kg.

The table came from immunoSEQ multiplex PCR; TCRdb's copy has only in-frame clones and leaves some out. This table has some 79,000 clones, roughly nine tenths appearing once. This CDR3 has 15 residues. The germline V gene has CDR1 LGHNA and CDR2 YSLEER. V trimming: 2 bases; J trimming: 6 bases; junction bases outside the gene matches: 4. A remark on this clone: Its cognate antigen is unknown.

The receptor comes from an adult with an advanced solid tumor such as melanoma, head and neck, liver or kidney cancer. This sample comprised CD4+ or CD8+ T cells sorted from blood, obtained in a trial of the OX40 agonist ivuxolimab. The V and J genes are TRBV4-3 and TRBJ1-5; 10 bases line up with TRBD1. The CDR3 loop reads CASSQTTGGFQPQHF. The CDR3 nucleotides are TGCGCCAGCAGCCAAACGACAGGGGGCTTTCAGCCCCAGCATTTT.